This record covers a single T cell receptor (beta chain). Its specificity is unknown. The data derive from a study of regulatory T cells in long-lasting Graves disease. General study points: Among samples with persistent disease, TRBV28, TRBJ1-2 and TRBJ2-5 were favored. Only peripheral blood was studied, not thyroid tissue.

Time point reported: newly diagnosed GD, antithyroid drugs for less than 3 months. RNA extracted from PBMCs served as the sequencing template. Trimming at V came to 5 bases and at J to 3 bases, leaving 9 bases not matched to a gene. CDR3 length: 18 amino acids. Germline CDR1 is SGHTA and CDR2 is FQGNSA. The TCR beta library used iRepertoire HTBI primers with Arm-PCR amplification of CDR3. Authors' data handling: Identified segments across samples numbered some 62 TRBV and around 13 TRBJ. TCRdb re-called the multiplex PCR reads through MiXCR, storing one row per CDR3 protein. The V and J calls shown here were made by TCRdb, not taken from the authors' results. The sample has 580,000 or so distinct CDR3 sequences, around 16% seen once. These records were also assigned to another study, of T cells in Graves' hyperthyroidism and ophthalmopathy. This second study says: The definition of stable Graves' hyperthyroidism was no ophthalmopathy progression within 18 months.

The starting material was peripheral blood mononuclear cells (PBMCs), obtained at new diagnosis, from a patient treated with antithyroid drugs. V gene TRBV7-2 combines with J gene TRBJ2-5; TRBD2 aligns across 16 bases. This receptor was identified in a young man with Graves disease. This CDR3 reads CASSHRWGLAGGKETQYF. DNA for the CDR3: TGTGCCAGCAGCCACCGCTGGGGACTAGCGGGAGGGAAAGAGACCCAGTACTTC.